The sequence of this T cell receptor beta chain was determined in a study of blood T cell repertoires in COVID-19. Study background: The United States, Italy and Spain provided the acute and convalescent COVID-19 samples. Sources were T cells, B-cell-depleted T cells, or PBMCs; the material itself was cDNA or gDNA.

Original processing notes: Reference gene primer amplification gave estimated nucleated cell counts. Using immunoSEQ multiplex PCR, the repertoire was profiled, and TCRdb retains in-frame clones only, with some absent. That table supplies the V and J calls and clone size; D and trimming were determined from the DNA. The sample lists around 200,000 clones; almost 90% were seen once. Germline CDR1 SEHNR, CDR2 FQNEAQ (reference sequence). CDR3 size: 14 residues. J lost 0 bases, V lost 4 bases, and 2 bases had no gene match. The J gene is TRBJ1-1, the V gene TRBV7-9; 7 nucleotides agree with TRBD1. The sequence was collected from a man between 50 and 59 years old with acute or convalescent COVID-19. The sample comprised peripheral blood. CDR3 bases: TGTGCCAGCAGCTCAGGGACAGTGAACACTGAAGCTTTCTTT. Encoded protein: CASSSGTVNTEAFF. Based on the CDR3 plus reference TRBV7-9 and TRBJ1-1, the full variable domain is DTGVSQNPRHKITKRGQNVTFRCDPISEHNRLYWYRQTLGQGPEFLTYFQNEAQLEKSRLLSDRFSAERPKGSFSTLEIQRTEQGDSAMYLCASSSGTVNTEAFFGQGTRLTVV.